Each of the 4 T cell receptor beta chains below was sequenced from the same sample in a study of CD8+ T cells in alopecia areata. RNA extraction was followed by reverse transcription into cDNA, which acted as the sequencing template. Some clones are missing from TCRdb's copy, which holds only in-frame ones; the method was immunoSEQ multiplex PCR. The sample contains more than 100,000 clones, about 50% of which appear only once. Treatment of the sample: oral pan-JAK inhibitor, 5-10 mg twice daily. Sequenced here: CD4+ T cells sorted from blood, sampled at week 4, from a patient treated with tofacitinib. Receptor source: a human donor with alopecia areata.

CDR3 protein: CASIGQAGNTIYF. CDR3 in DNA: TGTGCCAGCATCGGACAAGCTGGAAACACCATATATTTT. The gene calls are TRBV6-1 and TRBJ1-3, with a possible D match to TRBD1 (5 bases). CDR1 is MNHNS, CDR2 SASEGT, per germline. This CDR3 is 13 amino acids long. V lost 7 bases to trimming and J lost 2 bases, with 9 bases between them.

This clone turned up a few times. The chain is built from TRBV7-8 and TRBJ2-1, with TRBD2 matching over 11 bases. V shed 2 bases, J shed 6 bases, and the junction held 9 bases outside the gene matches. CDR3 length equals 17 residues. Germline loops: CDR1 SGHVS, CDR2 FQNEAQ. The CDR3 protein is CASSLRRLAGSFNEQFF. The CDR3 nucleotides are TGTGCCAGCAGCTTACGGAGACTAGCGGGGAGTTTCAATGAGCAGTTCTTC.

V gene TRBV7-3 combines with J gene TRBJ2-3; D ambiguous. The V end lost 5 bases, the J end lost 1 base, and 10 bases lay between the germline ends. This CDR3 is built from 14 residues. Per germline, CDR1 SGHTA and CDR2 FQGTGA. This CDR3 is CASSRMTGTDTQYF. For the CDR3, the DNA is TGTGCCAGCAGCAGAATGACGGGCACAGATACGCAGTATTTT.

V is TRBV6-5 and J is TRBJ2-7; 12 positions match TRBD1. CDR1 is MNHEY and CDR2 is SVGAGI in the germline V gene. This CDR3 spans 15 amino acids. V shed 0 bases and J 7 bases; nucleotides not matched to a gene: 4. The CDR3 here is CASSYSGQGAFEQYF. The CDR3 DNA is TGTGCCAGCAGTTACTCGGGACAGGGGGCCTTTGAGCAGTACTTC.